A single T cell receptor (beta chain) is shown here with its context. The antigen is not known. The V and J ends lost 8 bases and 2 bases, in that order; junction bases with no gene match: 5. Germline CDR1 SNHLY, CDR2 FYNNEI. The CDR3 has 13 residues. These data originate in a study of cytomegalovirus exposure and HLA in healthy donors. General study results and limits: Data from an earlier analysis indicated that most TCR beta V segments were productive either about 90% or about 30% of the time.

Primers included in the PCR were 60 Vbeta and 13 Jbeta primers. Clones were read by immunoSEQ multiplex PCR, and TCRdb kept only the in-frame ones, dropping some. This table holds roughly 160,000 clones, about four fifths found once. The TCR comes from a boy between 2 and 10 years old in good health and CMV-seronegative. Sequenced input: PBMCs. The chain recombines TRBV2 with TRBJ1-2; 7 bases line up with TRBD1. In DNA, the CDR3 is TGTGCCAGCTGGGTGACAGGGAACTATGGCTACACCTTC. It specifies CASWVTGNYGYTF.